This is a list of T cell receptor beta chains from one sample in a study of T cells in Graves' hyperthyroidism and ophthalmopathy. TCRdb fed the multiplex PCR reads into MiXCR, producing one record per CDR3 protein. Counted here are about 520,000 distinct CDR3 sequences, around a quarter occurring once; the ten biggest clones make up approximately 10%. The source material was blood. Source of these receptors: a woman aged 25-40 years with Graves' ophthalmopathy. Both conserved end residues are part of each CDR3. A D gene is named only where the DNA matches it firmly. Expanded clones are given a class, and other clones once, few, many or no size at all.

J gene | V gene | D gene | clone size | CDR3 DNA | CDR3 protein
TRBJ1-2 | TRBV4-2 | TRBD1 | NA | TGTGCCAGCAGCCGAGGACAGGGGGAAAGTTATGGCTACACCTTC | CASSRGQGESYGYTF
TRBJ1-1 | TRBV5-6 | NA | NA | TGTGCCAGCACCGCAACAATGGGCGGAAACACTGAAGCTTTCTTT | CASTATMGGNTEAFF
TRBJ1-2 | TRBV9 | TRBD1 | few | TGTGCCAGCAGCGCTCAACCGGGACAGGGTCACTATGGCTACACCTTC | CASSAQPGQGHYGYTF
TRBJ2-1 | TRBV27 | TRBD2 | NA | TGTGCCAGCAGTTCGCCGGGACTAGCGGTTTATGAGCAGTTCTTC | CASSSPGLAVYEQFF
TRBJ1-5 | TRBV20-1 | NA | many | TGCAGTGCTAGAAACGAGGGCGGATATCAGCCCCAGCATTTT | CSARNEGGYQPQHF
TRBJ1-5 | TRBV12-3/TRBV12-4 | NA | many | TGTGCCAGTTCCTCCGGACTGCGGCCCCAGCATTTT | CASSSGLRPQHF
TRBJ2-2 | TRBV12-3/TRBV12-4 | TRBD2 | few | TGTGCCAGCAGTCAGCGGGGGAAGAACACCGGGGAGCTGTTTTTT | CASSQRGKNTGELFF
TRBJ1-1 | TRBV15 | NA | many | TGTGCCACCAGCACTTACAGGGTTCTGAACACTGAAGCTTTCTTT | CATSTYRVLNTEAFF
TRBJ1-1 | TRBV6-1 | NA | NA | TGTGCCAGCAGTGAATCGGGGGGAGCAAACACTGAAGCTTTCTTT | CASSESGGANTEAFF
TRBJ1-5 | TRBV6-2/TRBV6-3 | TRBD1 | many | TGTGCCAGCAGTTGGTGGAGGGGGCTTAGCAATCAGCCCCAGCATTTT | CASSWWRGLSNQPQHF
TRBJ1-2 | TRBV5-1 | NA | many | TGCGCCAGCAGCTTGGTGTTCAGCCAAAACTATGGCTACACCTTC | CASSLVFSQNYGYTF
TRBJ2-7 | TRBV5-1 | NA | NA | TGCGCCAGCAGCTACCCGGGGATCTACGAGCAGTACTTC | CASSYPGIYEQYF
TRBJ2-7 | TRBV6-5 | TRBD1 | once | TGTGCCAGCAGTTTCAGGGGGAAATACGAGCAGTACTTC | CASSFRGKYEQYF
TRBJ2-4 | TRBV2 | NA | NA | TGTGCCAGCGGCCTATCGGGAAACATTCAGTACTTC | CASGLSGNIQYF
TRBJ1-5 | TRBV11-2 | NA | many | TGTGCCAGCAGCTTAGGGCAGGGTGTCAACCAGCCCCAGCATTTT | CASSLGQGVNQPQHF
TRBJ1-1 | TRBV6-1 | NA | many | TGTGCCAGCAGCCGTCCAGCGGCTGAAGCTTTCTTT | CASSRPAAEAFF
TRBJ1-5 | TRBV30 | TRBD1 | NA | TGTGCCTGGACCCCAGGGACAGGATTCAATCAGCCCCAGCATTTT | CAWTPGTGFNQPQHF
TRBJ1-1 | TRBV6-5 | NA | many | TGTGCCAGCAGCTATCCAAGGCCTGAAGCTTTCTTT | CASSYPRPEAFF
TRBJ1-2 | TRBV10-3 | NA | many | TGTGCCATCAGTGATCCAGGCCTCTATGGCTACACCTTC | CAISDPGLYGYTF
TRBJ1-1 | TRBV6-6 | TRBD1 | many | TGTGCCAGCAAGACAGGGGCCGAGAACACTGAAGCTTTCTTT | CASKTGAENTEAFF
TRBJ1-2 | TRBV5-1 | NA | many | TGCGCCAGCAGCAAGGACACCTATGGCTACACCTTC | CASSKDTYGYTF
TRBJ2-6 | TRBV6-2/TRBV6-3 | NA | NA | TGTGCCAGCAGTTATAGGGGGGGCTCCGGGGCCAACGTCCTGACTTTC | CASSYRGGSGANVLTF
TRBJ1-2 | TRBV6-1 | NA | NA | TGTGCCACCTTTCGTCGGGTCATGGATGGCTACACCTTC | CATFRRVMDGYTF
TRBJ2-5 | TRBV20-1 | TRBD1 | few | TGCAGTGCTCCCAGGGACAGGGGATCCCAAGAGACCCAGTACTTC | CSAPRDRGSQETQYF
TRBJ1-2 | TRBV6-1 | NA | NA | TGTGCCAGCAGTGTATACTCGATCAACTATGGCTACACCTTC | CASSVYSINYGYTF
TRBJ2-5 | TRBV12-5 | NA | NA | TGTGCTAGTGGTTTGGAGGAGGCCCAGTACTTC | CASGLEEAQYF
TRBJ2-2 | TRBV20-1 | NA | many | TGCAGTGCTAGAGATCTTCGGGATAACACCGGGGAGCTGTTTTTT | CSARDLRDNTGELFF
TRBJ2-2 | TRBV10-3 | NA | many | TGTGCCATCAGTGAGGGGAGCCGCGAGGGCACCGGGGAGCTGTTTTTT | CAISEGSREGTGELFF
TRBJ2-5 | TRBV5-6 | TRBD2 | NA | TGTGCCAGCAGGACTAGCGGGATCCGGGTCCAAGAGACCCAGTACTTC | CASRTSGIRVQETQYF
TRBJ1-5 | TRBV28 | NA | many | TGTGCCAGCAGGACCGGGACCTTTCGACAGCCCCAGCATTTT | CASRTGTFRQPQHF
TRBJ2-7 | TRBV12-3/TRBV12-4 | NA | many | TGTGCCAGCAGTTTCGGTCAGGTGAACCACTACGAGCAGTACTTC | CASSFGQVNHYEQYF
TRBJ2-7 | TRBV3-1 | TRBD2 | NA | TGTGCCAGCAGCTCCACTAGCGGGGGGCCCTACGAGCAGTACTTC | CASSSTSGGPYEQYF
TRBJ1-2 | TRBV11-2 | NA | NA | TGTGCCAGCAGCTCCCCCGGGGGGGGTAACTATGGCTACACCTTC | CASSSPGGGNYGYTF
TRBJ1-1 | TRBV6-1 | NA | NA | TGTGCCATCAGACGACAGTATATGAACACTGAAGCTTTCTTT | CAIRRQYMNTEAFF
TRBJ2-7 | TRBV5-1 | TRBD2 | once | TGTGCCAGCAGCTTGTCCCCTCCTCGAAGCGGGCGGGAGGGCCCCTACGAGCAGTACTTC | CASSLSPPRSGREGPYEQYF
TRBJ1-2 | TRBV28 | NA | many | TGTGCCAGCAGCCAGACCCCGGGAACCAGATCTAACTATGGCTACACCTTC | CASSQTPGTRSNYGYTF
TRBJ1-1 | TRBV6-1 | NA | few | TGTGCCAGCACCGAAGGCACTGAAGCTTTCTTT | CASTEGTEAFF
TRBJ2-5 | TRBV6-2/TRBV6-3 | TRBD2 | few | TGTGCCAGCTTTCGGTCTAGCGGGGACCAAGAGACCCAGTACTTC | CASFRSSGDQETQYF
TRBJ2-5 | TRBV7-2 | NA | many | TGTGCCAGCAGCTCCGCAGCGGTGTCAGAGACCCAGTACTTC | CASSSAAVSETQYF
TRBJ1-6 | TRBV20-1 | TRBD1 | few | TGCAGTGCCCCCCCGCGACAGGGAAGAGAATCACCCCTCCACTTT | CSAPPRQGRESPLHF
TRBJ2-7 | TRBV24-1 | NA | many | TGTGCCACGTGGACGGATAACTACGAGCAGTACTTC | CATWTDNYEQYF
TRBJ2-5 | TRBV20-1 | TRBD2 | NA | TGCAGTGCTAGAGGGCTAGCGGGCACCCAAGAGACCCAGTACTTC | CSARGLAGTQETQYF
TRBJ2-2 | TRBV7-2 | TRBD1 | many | TGTGCCAGCAGCTTAGGTCAGGGGGCCGGGGAGCTGTTTTTT | CASSLGQGAGELFF
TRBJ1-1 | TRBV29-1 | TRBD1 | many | TGCAGCGTTGACAGGGGGAGTGGCACTGAAGCTTTCTTT | CSVDRGSGTEAFF
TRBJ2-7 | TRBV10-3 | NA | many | TGTGCCATCAGTGACCCCGCGGGGCAGGCCTCATACGAGCAGTACTTC | CAISDPAGQASYEQYF
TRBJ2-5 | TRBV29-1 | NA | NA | TGCAGCACAGGGGAGGGTACCCAGTACTTC | CSTGEGTQYF
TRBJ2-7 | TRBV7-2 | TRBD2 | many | TGTGCCAGCAGCCGATTAGCGGGGGATTTCGAGCAGTACTTC | CASSRLAGDFEQYF
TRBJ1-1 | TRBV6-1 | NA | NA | TGTGCCAGCAGCCCACGAGGACAGTTGGGGACTGAAGCTTTCTTT | CASSPRGQLGTEAFF
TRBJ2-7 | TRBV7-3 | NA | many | TGTGCCAGCAGCCTCTTGGACGGCTCCTACGAGCAGTACTTC | CASSLLDGSYEQYF
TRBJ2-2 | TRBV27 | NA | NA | TGTGCCAGCAGTTACGGGTTCACCGGGGAGCTGTTTTTT | CASSYGFTGELFF
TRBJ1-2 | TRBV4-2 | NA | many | TGTGCCAGCAGCCAAGATACGACCCAGGGAATGACCTATGGCTACACCTTC | CASSQDTTQGMTYGYTF
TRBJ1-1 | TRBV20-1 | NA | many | TGCAGTGCTAGTCCCCGGGAATATAACACTGAAGCTTTCTTT | CSASPREYNTEAFF
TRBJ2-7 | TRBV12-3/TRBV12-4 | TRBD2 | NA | TGTGCCAGCAGCCGACGAGCGGGGCCCAGTACGGTCTACGAGCAGTACTTC | CASSRRAGPSTVYEQYF
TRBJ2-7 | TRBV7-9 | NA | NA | TGTGCCAGCAGCTTAGCCACGTACAGCTACGAGCAGTACTTC | CASSLATYSYEQYF
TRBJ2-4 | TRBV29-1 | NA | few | TGCAGCGTTCTGCCAGCGGAAAACATTCAGTACTTC | CSVLPAENIQYF
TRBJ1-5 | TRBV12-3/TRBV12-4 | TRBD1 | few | TGTGCCAGCAGCAAGGACAGGGCCGGCTCGGGTCAGCCCCAGCATTTT | CASSKDRAGSGQPQHF
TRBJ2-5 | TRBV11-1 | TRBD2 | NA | TGTGCCAGCAGCCTCATGGGGGGGGAAGAGACCCAGTACTTC | CASSLMGGEETQYF
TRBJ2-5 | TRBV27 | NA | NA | TGTGCCAGCAGTGACTCCTTGTTGGAGACCCAGTACTTC | CASSDSLLETQYF
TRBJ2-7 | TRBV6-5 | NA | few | TGTGCCAGCAGTTACTCGTCGGGGCAGGATTGGTACGAGCAGTACTTC | CASSYSSGQDWYEQYF